This TCR beta chain was sequenced during a study of cytomegalovirus exposure and HLA in healthy donors. The V end lost 7 bases, the J end lost 0 bases, and 14 bases lay between the germline ends. Germline CDR1 SNHLY, CDR2 FYNNEI. CDR3 length: 15 amino acids. To note about this clone: Its specificity is unknown.

Study-wide results and limits: Indistinguishable V segments, including TRBV6-2 and TRBV6-3, were excluded. Near-uniform donor sequencing depth was presumed by presence/absence analyses.

It was with 60 Vbeta and 13 Jbeta primers that the PCR ran. The assay was immunoSEQ multiplex PCR, and TCRdb's table has in-frame clones only and misses some. The sample contains 100,000 to 150,000 clones, about 80% of which appear only once. This chain links TRBV2 with TRBJ2-3; D may be TRBD2 (6 bases). The sequencing sample was made of PBMCs. The receptor was derived from a man aged 35 to 55 in good health and CMV-seronegative. The CDR3 here is CASTREAGSTDTQYF. The CDR3 DNA follows: TGTGCCAGCACACGCGAGGCGGGGAGCACAGATACGCAGTATTTT.